The 22 T cell receptor beta chains below come from one sample, sequenced in a study of radiation and T cells in renal cell carcinoma. Time point in this sample: baseline pretreatment blood. Treatment meaning: 15 Gy SBRT to primary tumor, nephrectomy 4 weeks later. Clones were sequenced by immunoSEQ multiplex PCR, and TCRdb holds only the in-frame ones, with some missing. The sample has tens of thousands of clones; 82% are singletons. This sample comprised blood, obtained from a patient whose treatment included radiotherapy and nephrectomy. The source of these receptors is a man aged 60 to 75 with renal cell carcinoma.

The CDR3, as DNA: TGCGCCAGCAGTGGTTCAGGGGTCACCGGGGAGCTGTTTTTT. Residues: CASSGSGVTGELFF. The chain joins TRBV10-2 to TRBJ2-2; tentative D call: TRBD1 (6 bases). CDR3 size: 14 residues. CDR1 is WSHSY, CDR2 SAAADI, per germline. V lost 4 bases and J 4 bases, leaving 10 bases between the germline ends.

The J gene is TRBJ1-5, the V gene TRBV19; D might be TRBD1 (6 bases). CDR3 length: 17 residues. V was pared by 8 bases and J by 6 bases, with 26 bases between. Germline V gene sequence: CDR1 LNHDA, CDR2 SQIVND (reference sequence). The CDR3 spells CASAGSNRGGVGQPQHF. CDR3 nucleotides: TGTGCCAGTGCCGGATCTAATAGGGGGGGTGTGGGTCAGCCCCAGCATTTT.

The J gene is TRBJ2-2, the V gene TRBV28, with TRBD2 identical over 10 bases. After removal of 5 bases from V and 6 bases from J, the junction contained 15 bases not matched to a gene. The CDR3 is 18 amino acids. The germline CDR1 and CDR2 sequences are MDHEN and SYDVKM. Here the CDR3 reads CASSPTRRTSGRPGELFF. Here the CDR3 DNA reads TGTGCCAGCAGTCCAACCCGACGGACTAGCGGAAGACCCGGGGAGCTGTTTTTT.

The V call is TRBV9, the J call TRBJ1-1, with a tentative D call TRBD1 (5 bases). The CDR3 has 15 residues. Per the germline V gene, CDR1 is SGDLS and CDR2 is YYNGEE. Trimming removed 4 bases at V and 1 base at J, with 14 bases between. CDR3 DNA: TGTGCCAGCAGCCTCACCTTGCAGGGGAACACTGAAGCTTTCTTT. Its translation is CASSLTLQGNTEAFF. The variable domain in full, completed from reference TRBV9 and TRBJ1-1, reads DSGVTQTPKHLITATGQRVTLRCSPRSGDLSVYWYQQSLDQGLQFLIQYYNGEERAKGNILERFSAQQFPDLHSELNLSSLELGDSALYFCASSLTLQGNTEAFFGQGTRLTVV.

CDR3 DNA sequence: TGTGCCAGTAGTATGAGGACTACCACAGATACGCAGTATTTT. It is translated as CASSMRTTTDTQYF. V usage is TRBV19 and J usage is TRBJ2-3; possibly TRBD2 for D (6 bases). The germline CDR1 and CDR2 sequences are LNHDA and SQIVND (reference sequence). The CDR3 runs to 14 residues. Trimming cost V 3 bases and J 2 bases, with 9 bases left between them.

The chain has TRBV28 and TRBJ1-1; D might be TRBD1 (5 bases). The V end was cut by 6 bases, the J end by 7 bases, with 12 bases between. The CDR3 spans 12 residues. The germline CDR1 and CDR2 sequences are MDHEN and SYDVKM. CDR3 bases: TGTGCCAGCAGGGAAGGGGTCGGTGAAGCTTTCTTT. Translated: CASREGVGEAFF.

The chain combines TRBV2 with TRBJ2-7; D remains ambiguous. Trimming removed 4 bases at V and 5 bases at J, with 12 bases between. Germline V gene data show CDR1 as SNHLY and CDR2 as FYNNEI. The CDR3 covers 13 residues. Here the CDR3 reads CASSGILGHEQYF. CDR3 in DNA: TGTGCCAGCAGTGGTATCTTAGGGCACGAGCAGTACTTC.

The rearrangement uses TRBV5-6 and TRBJ2-1, with 10 bases fitting TRBD2. Unmatched junction bases numbered 2, after V lost 0 bases and J lost 2 bases. Looked up from germline, CDR1 is SGHDT and CDR2 is YYEEEE. The CDR3 is 16 residues long. The CDR3: CASSLGLAGTYNEQFF. Written as DNA, the CDR3 is TGTGCCAGCAGCTTGGGACTAGCGGGTACCTACAATGAGCAGTTCTTC.

For the CDR3, the DNA is TGCGCCAGCAGCCACAGACTAGCGGGACCCTACGAGCAGTACTTC. Its protein is CASSHRLAGPYEQYF. This chain links TRBV4-1 with TRBJ2-7; 11 positions agree with TRBD2. CDR1 and CDR2 from the germline V gene are MGHRA and YSYEKL. The CDR3 loop spans 15 amino acids. With 3 bases clipped from V and 2 bases from J, the junction kept 3 bases outside the gene matches.

The chain uses TRBV27 and TRBJ2-1; 12 bases align to TRBD2. This CDR3 has 18 amino acids. Germline V gene lookup returns CDR1 MNHEY and CDR2 SMNVEV (reference sequence). The V and J ends lost 3 bases and 0 bases, in that order; junction bases with no gene match: 6. The CDR3: CASSFRLAGDGSYNEQFF. CDR3 nucleotide sequence: TGTGCCAGCAGTTTTAGACTAGCGGGAGATGGCTCCTACAATGAGCAGTTCTTC.

This chain uses TRBV15 with TRBJ2-4, with D possibly TRBD1 on 6 matching bases. This CDR3 is built from 14 residues. V shed 1 base and J shed 9 bases, with 13 bases lying between them. Germline V lookup: CDR1 LNHNV, CDR2 YYDKDF (reference sequence). Here the CDR3 DNA reads TGTGCCACCAGCAGAGCAGGGGATGGGGGCATTCAGTACTTC. Protein product: CATSRAGDGGIQYF.

This rearrangement joins TRBV2 to TRBJ2-1, with a tentative D call TRBD2 (5 bases). The CDR3 runs 16 residues. CDR1 SNHLY and CDR2 FYNNEI come from the germline V gene. Trimming pared 4 bases from V and 4 bases from J, leaving 17 bases between. CDR3 DNA sequence: TGTGCCAGCAGTGGGGAGAGACTTGGGCCGTACAATGAGCAGTTCTTC. The encoded protein is CASSGERLGPYNEQFF.

This chain connects TRBV5-1 to TRBJ2-7; 9 nucleotides align to TRBD2. The length of the CDR3 is 14 residues. From germline, CDR1 is SGHRS and CDR2 YFSETQ. The V and J ends lost 5 bases and 5 bases, in that order; junction bases with no gene match: 8. The CDR3 loop is CASRPRSSGDEQYF. The CDR3 coding sequence is TGCGCCAGCAGACCAAGATCTAGCGGGGACGAGCAGTACTTC.

The rearrangement uses TRBV10-3 and TRBJ1-2; 9 nucleotides agree with TRBD1. After removal of 6 bases from V and 5 bases from J, the junction contained 4 bases not matched to a gene. Per germline, CDR1 ENHRY and CDR2 SYGVKD. CDR3 length: 13 residues. The CDR3 is CAIRDGQGYGYTF. As DNA, the CDR3 is TGTGCCATCAGGGACGGACAGGGGTATGGCTACACCTTC.

About this clone itself: Other nucleotide sequences in the sample specify the same CDR3. CDR3 region: CASSLAGTGELFF. Written as DNA, the CDR3 is TGTGCCAGCAGCTTAGCGGGGACCGGGGAGCTGTTTTTT. The chain employs TRBV7-9 and TRBJ2-2; D gene uncertain. The CDR3 sequence is 13 residues long. V was pared by 0 bases and J by 5 bases, with 4 bases between. CDR1 and CDR2 from the germline V gene are SEHNR and FQNEAQ (reference sequence).

V gene TRBV7-2 combines with J gene TRBJ2-3, with D possibly TRBD2 on 6 matching bases. CDR1 and CDR2 from the germline V gene are SGHTA and FQGNSA. This CDR3 spans 16 amino acids. V dropped 3 bases and J dropped 1 base, with 14 bases sitting between them. CDR3 in DNA: TGTGCCAGCAGCTTTCGGGGGATGAGCGGCACAGATACGCAGTATTTT. This encodes CASSFRGMSGTDTQYF.

Notes on this clone: Other nucleotide sequences in the sample specify the same CDR3. The J gene is TRBJ2-7, the V gene TRBV19; TRBD2 is a possible D gene (5 bases). From germline, CDR1 is LNHDA and CDR2 SQIVND (reference sequence). This CDR3 has 13 amino acids. V was cut by 1 base and J by 1 base, with 5 bases left in between. The CDR3 is CASSIGGSYEQYF. The CDR3 DNA is TGTGCCAGTAGTATAGGAGGGTCCTACGAGCAGTACTTC.

The chain combines TRBV29-1 with TRBJ1-2; a weak D match, TRBD1 (6 bases). Trimming took off 3 bases at V and 4 bases at J, with 12 bases between the two ends. CDR1 is SQVTM, CDR2 ANQGSEA, per germline. CDR3 size: 13 residues. The CDR3 bases are TGCAGCGTTGAGTCAGGGGTAGGCTATGGCTACACCTTC. The encoded protein is CSVESGVGYGYTF.

V gene TRBV18 combines with J gene TRBJ2-2, with D perhaps TRBD1 or TRBD2 (5 bases each). This CDR3 contains 15 residues. The V end lost 3 bases, the J end lost 2 bases, and 10 bases lay between the germline ends. Germline V gives CDR1 KGHSH, CDR2 LQKENI. This chain's CDR3 is CASSPLGTNTGELFF. CDR3 DNA sequence: TGTGCCAGCTCACCGTTAGGGACCAACACCGGGGAGCTGTTTTTT.

The chain has TRBV9 and TRBJ2-2, with D uncertain. The V and J ends lost 0 bases and 1 base respectively, with 4 bases between them. The CDR3 has 14 residues. Per the germline V gene, CDR1 is SGDLS and CDR2 is YYNGEE. The CDR3 DNA sequence: TGTGCCAGCAGCGTAGGCCAGAACACCGGGGAGCTGTTTTTT. It encodes CASSVGQNTGELFF.

This sequence joins TRBV2 and TRBJ2-7; tentatively, D is TRBD2 (7 bases). Trimming stripped 5 bases from V and 5 bases from J, with 19 bases between. The CDR3 loop spans 15 amino acids. Germline CDR1 SNHLY, CDR2 FYNNEI. The chain's CDR3 is CASSTEGGGFDEQYF. The CDR3 DNA is TGTGCCAGCAGTACCGAAGGGGGGGGTTTCGACGAGCAGTACTTC.

The V and J genes are TRBV7-8 and TRBJ1-2, with 10 bases lining up with TRBD1. The length of the CDR3 is 18 residues. Germline V lookup: CDR1 SGHVS, CDR2 FQNEAQ. The V gene end was trimmed by 5 bases and the J gene end by 6 bases; junction bases not matched to a gene: 18. The CDR3 DNA reads TGTGCCAGCAGCCCTTTCTGGGGACAGGGGCTGGATGATCATGGCTACACCTTC. This gives the protein CASSPFWGQGLDDHGYTF.